These 2 T cell receptor beta chains originate from one sample sequenced in a study of blood T cell repertoires in COVID-19. Sequencing used immunoSEQ multiplex PCR; TCRdb keeps in-frame clones, though not all of them. The sample includes about 350,000 clones, about 88% of them seen just once. Sequencing used PBMCs or T cells enriched from blood (not recorded which). The receptors here all came from a woman between 25 and 40 years old who had been exposed to COVID-19.

V gene TRBV7-3 combines with J gene TRBJ2-1; no clear D gene. The length of the CDR3 is 14 residues. Trimming took off 3 bases at V and 4 bases at J, with 10 bases between the two ends. Germline V CDR1 and CDR2: SGHTA, FQGTGA. The CDR3 sequence: CASSFDRGYNEQFF. The CDR3 DNA follows: TGTGCCAGCAGCTTCGACCGAGGTTACAATGAGCAGTTCTTC.

The table lists this clone with many counts. The V gene is TRBV6-5, the J gene TRBJ1-5; D is possibly TRBD1 (5 bases). The germline CDR1 and CDR2 sequences are MNHEY and SVGAGI. V lost 2 bases and J lost 5, with 16 bases in between. This CDR3 has 16 residues. The CDR3 nucleotides are TGTGCCAGCAGTTACGGGGGGGGAGGTAAGCATCAGCCCCAGCATTTT. This translates into CASSYGGGGKHQPQHF.